The sequence of this T cell receptor (beta chain) was determined in a study of control samples from healthy donors and cancer patients. This CDR3 region has 12 residues. The germline V gene encodes CDR1 SGHRS and CDR2 YFSETQ. V shed 0 bases and J shed 4 bases, with 5 bases lying between them. Some clones are missing from TCRdb's copy, which holds only in-frame ones; the method was immunoSEQ multiplex PCR. The table has 100,000 to 150,000 clones, around 87% seen once. This TCR came from a man aged 55 to 70 in good health. V usage is TRBV5-1 and J usage is TRBJ2-7; no definite D call. Material for sequencing was blood. CDR3 bases: TGCGCCAGCAGCTTGGAGGGATACGAGCAGTACTTC. This sequence encodes CASSLEGYEQYF. Variable domain in full (rest from reference TRBV5-1 and TRBJ2-7): KAGVTQTPRYLIKTRGQQVTLSCSPISGHRSVSWYQQTPGQGLQFLFEYFSETQRNKGNFPGRFSGRQFSNSRSEMNVSTLELGDSALYLCASSLEGYEQYFGPGTRLTVT.